This entry concerns a single TCR beta chain. Only in-frame clones appear in the TCRdb table, and some are missing; sequencing was by immunoSEQ multiplex PCR. The sample records roughly 80,000 clones, 85% to 95% being singletons. These data are taken from a study of cytomegalovirus exposure and HLA in healthy donors. CDR1 is SGHNT and CDR2 is YENEEA in the germline V gene. This CDR3 region has 17 residues. With V trimmed by 5 bases and J by 4 bases, 12 bases remained unmatched. Material for sequencing was PBMCs. The TCR comes from a woman under 30 in good health and CMV-seronegative. The rearrangement joins TRBV11-3 to TRBJ2-5; 11 nucleotides agree with TRBD1. This CDR3 is CASSTPRTGGVIETQYF. The CDR3 DNA sequence: TGTGCCAGCAGCACCCCCCGGACAGGGGGCGTAATAGAGACCCAGTACTTC. The complete variable domain, with remaining parts taken from reference TRBV11-3 and TRBJ2-5, reads EAGVVQSPRYKIIEKKQPVAFWCNPISGHNTLYWYLQNLGQGPELLIRYENEEAVDDSQLPKDRFSAERLKGVDSTLKIQPAELGDSAVYLCASSTPRTGGVIETQYFGPGTRLLVL.